Only one count was recorded for the clone carrying this T cell receptor beta chain. V lost 5 bases to trimming and J lost 6 bases, with 22 bases between them. Germline CDR1 and CDR2: SGHAT and FQNNGV. The length of the CDR3 is 16 residues. This specimen comes from a study of blood T cell repertoires in COVID-19. Turning to the study itself: The study drew acute and convalescent COVID-19 samples from the United States, Italy and Spain. PBMCs, B-cell-depleted T cells, or T cells were the source of the cDNA or gDNA that made up the material.

Study processing details: Counts of nucleated cells, estimated from reference gene primer amplification, were obtained. Using immunoSEQ multiplex PCR, the repertoire was profiled, and TCRdb retains in-frame clones only, with some absent. V, J and clone size are those of that table, while D and trimming were read from the DNA. This sample has 65,000 to 85,000 clones, with 79% found just once. V usage is TRBV11-2 and J usage is TRBJ1-2; weak D call: TRBD1 (6 bases). The specimen was peripheral blood. The sequence was collected from a woman at least 80 years old with active or convalescent COVID-19. CDR3 sequence reads: CASSPVTGGRFHGYTF. The CDR3 DNA follows: TGTGCCAGCAGCCCCGTGACAGGTGGCCGGTTCCATGGCTACACCTTC.